Listed below are T cell receptor beta chains from one sample, sequenced in a study of tumor-infiltrating lymphocytes in localized non-small cell lung cancer. TCRdb keeps only in-frame clones here, not all; method: immunoSEQ multiplex PCR. The data contain tens of thousands of clones, 50% to 80% of them singletons. Sample: lung tumor tissue. The receptors were sampled from a human donor with non-small cell lung cancer. The CDR3 runs from the conserved cysteine through the conserved F or W. Fields, in order: clone size, D gene, V gene, J gene, CDR3 protein, CDR3 DNA. D genes are given only for firm matches. Rows may omit the clone size; those that give it use once, few, many or a size class.

>medium-sized|.|TRBV30|TRBJ2-7
CAWSVTGAEQYF
TGTGCCTGGAGTGTCACGGGGGCCGAGCAGTACTTC
>few|.|TRBV6-5|TRBJ2-7
CASSSWDGVLYEQYF
TGTGCCAGCAGTTCCTGGGACGGAGTGCTCTACGAGCAGTACTTC
>.|TRBD1|TRBV12-5|TRBJ1-5
CASGPGQGSQPQHF
TGTGCTAGTGGTCCGGGACAGGGGAGTCAGCCCCAGCATTTT
>.|TRBD1|TRBV14|TRBJ1-2
CASSQERDRGISGYTF
TGTGCCAGCAGCCAGGAACGGGACAGGGGGATCTCTGGCTACACCTTC
>.|TRBD2|TRBV30|TRBJ2-1
CAWSQRGISYNEQFF
TGTGCCTGGAGTCAGCGGGGAATTTCCTACAATGAGCAGTTCTTC
>.|TRBD2|TRBV7-7|TRBJ2-5
CASSPQRELMTQYF
TGTGCCAGCAGCCCGCAGCGGGAGCTCATGACCCAGTACTTC
>.|TRBD2|TRBV6-1|TRBJ2-5
CASSSTPGEGESSYF
TGTGCCAGCAGTTCTACCCCCGGGGAGGGAGAAAGCTCTTACTTC
>.|.|TRBV5-1|TRBJ1-1
CASRAFVAYTEAFF
TGCGCCAGCCGAGCCTTCGTGGCGTACACTGAAGCTTTCTTT
>once|.|TRBV5-1|TRBJ2-7
CASRMTFEGTYEQYF
TGCGCCAGCAGGATGACATTCGAGGGGACCTACGAGCAGTACTTC
>.|.|TRBV28|TRBJ1-1
CASSLPGIGAFF
TGTGCCAGCAGTTTACCAGGAATTGGAGCTTTCTTT
>few|.|TRBV2|TRBJ2-1
CASSELGSYNEQFF
TGTGCCAGCAGTGAATTAGGCTCCTACAATGAGCAGTTCTTC
>.|TRBD1|TRBV2|TRBJ2-7
CASKEGAYEQYF
TGTGCCAGCAAAGAGGGGGCTTACGAGCAGTACTTC
>.|.|TRBV27|TRBJ2-7
CASKVGEGSYEQYF
TGTGCCAGTAAAGTGGGAGAAGGGAGTTACGAGCAGTACTTC
>.|TRBD2|TRBV6-6|TRBJ2-7
CASSAPGAGEVQYF
TGTGCCAGCAGTGCTCCGGGAGCGGGAGAAGTGCAGTACTTC
>.|.|TRBV5-1|TRBJ2-1
CASSLRVSGEQFF
TGCGCCAGCAGCTTAAGAGTGAGTGGTGAGCAGTTCTTC
>.|.|TRBV27|TRBJ2-6
CASSLYLSGANVLTF
TGTGCCAGCAGTCTGTACCTCTCTGGGGCCAACGTCCTGACTTTC
>.|.|TRBV2|TRBJ1-1
CASSPGPQWDTEAFF
TGTGCCAGCAGCCCTGGACCCCAGTGGGACACTGAAGCTTTCTTT
>.|.|TRBV2|TRBJ2-3
CASSQDNTDTQYF
TGTGCCAGCAGCCAGGACAACACAGATACGCAGTATTTT
>.|.|TRBV4-1|TRBJ2-7
CASSQDFRRARDYEQYF
TGCGCCAGCAGCCAAGATTTCCGGAGGGCCCGAGACTACGAGCAGTACTTC
>.|TRBD1|TRBV6-5|TRBJ1-3
CASRPGQPSGNTIYF
TGTGCCAGCAGACCGGGACAGCCCTCTGGAAACACCATATATTTT
>.|TRBD1|TRBV5-1|TRBJ1-1
CASRDRVNTEAFF
TGCGCCAGCAGGGACAGGGTGAACACTGAAGCTTTCTTT
>.|.|TRBV6-5|TRBJ1-1
CASSYLGGAERTEAFF
TGTGCCAGCAGTTATTTGGGGGGCGCTGAGAGGACTGAAGCTTTCTTT
>.|.|TRBV7-2|TRBJ1-1
CASSLGPSPAYTEAFF
TGTGCCAGCAGCTTAGGTCCCTCCCCGGCGTACACTGAAGCTTTCTTT
>few|TRBD1|TRBV7-9|TRBJ2-5
CASSPADRAGKTQYF
TGTGCCAGCAGCCCGGCGGACAGGGCGGGGAAGACCCAGTACTTC
>.|.|TRBV18|TRBJ2-7
CASSPQGQGVDEQYF
TGTGCCAGCTCACCACAAGGTCAGGGTGTGGACGAGCAGTACTTC
>few|.|TRBV20-1|TRBJ2-5
CSARGGETQYF
TGCAGTGCCAGGGGGGGAGAGACCCAGTACTTC
>.|.|TRBV7-9|TRBJ1-3
CASSLTWEPYSGNTIYF
TGTGCCAGCAGCTTAACATGGGAACCCTACTCTGGAAACACCATATATTTT